This paragraph covers one TCR beta chain sequence. The antigen is unknown. This specimen comes from a study of CXCR3-negative and CXCR3-positive naive CD8 T cells. There are 15 residues in the CDR3. The germline V gene has CDR1 LGHNA and CDR2 YNFKEQ. The method, 5' RACE with UMI labels, was used to prepare the TRB cDNA libraries. TCRdb re-analyzed the 5' RACE reads; it lists each CDR3 protein once, without DNA. This table lists over 55,000 distinct CDR3 sequences. Overall study findings and caveats: Both naive subsets showed comparably high diversity, and memory CD8+ cells showed much lower diversity.

The sequence derives from a human donor in good health. Some clones in this sample may be carry-over from other donors' samples. The V gene is TRBV4-2, the J gene TRBJ2-7; the TCRdb D gene call, TRBD2, has no DNA to confirm it. Sequenced input: memory CD8+ T cells from blood. The CDR3 region is CASSQELAGSYEQYF.